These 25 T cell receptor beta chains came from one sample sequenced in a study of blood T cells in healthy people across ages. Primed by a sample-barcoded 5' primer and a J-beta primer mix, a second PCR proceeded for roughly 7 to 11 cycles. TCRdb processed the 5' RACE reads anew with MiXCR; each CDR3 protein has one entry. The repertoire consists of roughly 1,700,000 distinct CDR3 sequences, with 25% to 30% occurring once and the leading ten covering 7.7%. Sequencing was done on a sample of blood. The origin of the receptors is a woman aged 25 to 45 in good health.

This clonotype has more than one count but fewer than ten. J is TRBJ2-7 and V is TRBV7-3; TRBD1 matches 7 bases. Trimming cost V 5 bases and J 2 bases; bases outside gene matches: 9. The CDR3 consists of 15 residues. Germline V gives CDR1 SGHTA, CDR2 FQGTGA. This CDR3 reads CASSPNTGTAYEQYF. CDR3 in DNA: TGTGCCAGCAGCCCAAACACCGGGACAGCCTACGAGCAGTACTTC.

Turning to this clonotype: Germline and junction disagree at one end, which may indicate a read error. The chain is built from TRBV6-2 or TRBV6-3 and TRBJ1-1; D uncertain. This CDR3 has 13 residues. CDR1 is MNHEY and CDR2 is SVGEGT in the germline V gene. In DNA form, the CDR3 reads TGTGCCAACAGTTACAAAAGGAACACTGAAGCTTTCTTT. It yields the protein CANSYKRNTEAFF.

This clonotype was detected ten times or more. This chain's CDR3 is CASSTRGTQETQYF. CDR3 DNA sequence: TGTGCCAGCTCAACACGGGGTACACAAGAGACCCAGTACTTC. The genes are TRBV18 and TRBJ2-5, with D perhaps matching TRBD2 (5 bases). The V end lost 5 bases, the J end lost 2 bases, and 12 bases lay between the germline ends. CDR3 length: 14 amino acids. In germline, CDR1 is KGHSH, CDR2 LQKENI.

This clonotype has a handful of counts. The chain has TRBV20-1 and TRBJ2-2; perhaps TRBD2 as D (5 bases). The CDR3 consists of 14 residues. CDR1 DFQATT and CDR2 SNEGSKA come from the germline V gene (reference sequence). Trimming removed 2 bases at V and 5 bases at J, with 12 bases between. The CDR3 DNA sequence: TGCAGTGCTAGACGGTCGGGAAGGACCGGGGAGCTGTTTTTT. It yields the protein CSARRSGRTGELFF.

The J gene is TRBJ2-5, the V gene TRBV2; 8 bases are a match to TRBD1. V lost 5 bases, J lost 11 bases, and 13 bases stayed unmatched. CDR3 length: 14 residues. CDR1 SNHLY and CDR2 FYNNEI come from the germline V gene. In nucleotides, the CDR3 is TGTGCCAGCAGTCCCCGGGACAGGAGCAGAGAGCAGTACTTC. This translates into CASSPRDRSREQYF.

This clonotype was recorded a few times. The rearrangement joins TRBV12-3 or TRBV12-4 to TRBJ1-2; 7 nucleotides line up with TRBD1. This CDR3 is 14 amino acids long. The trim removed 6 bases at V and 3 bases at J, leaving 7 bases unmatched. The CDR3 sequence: CASRPRGSDYGYTF. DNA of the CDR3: TGTGCCAGCAGGCCCAGGGGGTCCGACTATGGCTACACCTTC.

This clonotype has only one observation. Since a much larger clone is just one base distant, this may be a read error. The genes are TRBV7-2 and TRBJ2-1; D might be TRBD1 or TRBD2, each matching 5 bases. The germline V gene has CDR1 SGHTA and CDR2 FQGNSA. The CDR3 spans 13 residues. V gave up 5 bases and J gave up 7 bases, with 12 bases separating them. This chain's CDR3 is CASSIKGTNEQFF. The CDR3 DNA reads TGTGCCAGCAGCATCAAAGGGACGAATGAGCAGTTCTTC. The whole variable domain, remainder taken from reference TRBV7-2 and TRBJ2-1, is GAGVSQSPSNKVTEKGKDVELRCDPISGHTALYWYRQSLGQGLEFLIYFQGNSAPDKSGLPSDRFSAERTGGSVSTLTIQRTQQEDSAVYLCASSIKGTNEQFFGPGTRLTVL.

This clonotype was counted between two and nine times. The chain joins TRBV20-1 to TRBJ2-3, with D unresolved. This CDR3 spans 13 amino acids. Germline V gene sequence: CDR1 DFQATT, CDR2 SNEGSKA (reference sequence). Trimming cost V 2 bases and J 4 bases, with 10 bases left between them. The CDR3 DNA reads TGCAGTGCTAGATCCCCGACGGCAGATACGCAGTATTTT. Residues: CSARSPTADTQYF.

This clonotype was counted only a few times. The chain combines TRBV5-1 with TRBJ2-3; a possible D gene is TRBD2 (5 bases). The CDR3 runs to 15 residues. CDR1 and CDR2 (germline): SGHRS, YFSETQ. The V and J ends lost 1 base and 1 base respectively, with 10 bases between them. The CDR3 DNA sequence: TGCGCCAGCAGCTTGATTCCTAGCCGCACAGATACGCAGTATTTT. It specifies CASSLIPSRTDTQYF.

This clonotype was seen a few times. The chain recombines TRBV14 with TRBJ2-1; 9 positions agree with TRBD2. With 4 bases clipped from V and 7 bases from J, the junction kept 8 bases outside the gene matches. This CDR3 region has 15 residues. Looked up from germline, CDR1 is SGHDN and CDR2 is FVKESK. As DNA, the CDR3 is TGTGCCAGCAGCCTCTTAGCGGGGGCGAAGAATGAGCAGTTCTTC. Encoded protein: CASSLLAGAKNEQFF.

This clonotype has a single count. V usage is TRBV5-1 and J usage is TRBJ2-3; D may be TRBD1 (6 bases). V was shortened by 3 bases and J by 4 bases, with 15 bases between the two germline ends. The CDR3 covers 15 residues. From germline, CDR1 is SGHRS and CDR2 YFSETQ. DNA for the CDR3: TGCGCCAGCAGCTCCAGGGGCCTTAAGGCAGATACGCAGTATTTT. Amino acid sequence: CASSSRGLKADTQYF.

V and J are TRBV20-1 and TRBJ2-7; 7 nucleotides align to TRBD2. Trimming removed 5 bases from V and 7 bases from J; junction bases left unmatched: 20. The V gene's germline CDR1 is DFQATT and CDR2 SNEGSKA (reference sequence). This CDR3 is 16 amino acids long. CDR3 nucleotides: TGCAGTGCTTCCTCAGGGCTAGCGGTTAACTACAATGAGCAGTACTTC. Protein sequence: CSASSGLAVNYNEQYF.

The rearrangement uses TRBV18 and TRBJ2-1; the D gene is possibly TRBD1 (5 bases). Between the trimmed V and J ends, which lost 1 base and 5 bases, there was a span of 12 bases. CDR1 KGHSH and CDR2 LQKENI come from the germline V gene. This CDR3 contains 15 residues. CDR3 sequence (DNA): TGTGCCAGCTCACCACTCGGCAGGGTAGACAATGAGCAGTTCTTC. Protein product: CASSPLGRVDNEQFF.

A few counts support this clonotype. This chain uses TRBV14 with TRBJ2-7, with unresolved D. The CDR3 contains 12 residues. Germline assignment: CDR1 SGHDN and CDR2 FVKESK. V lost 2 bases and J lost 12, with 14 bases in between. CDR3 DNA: TGTGCCAGCAGCCAATCGTCAGTGGGAAGGTACTTC. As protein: CASSQSSVGRYF.

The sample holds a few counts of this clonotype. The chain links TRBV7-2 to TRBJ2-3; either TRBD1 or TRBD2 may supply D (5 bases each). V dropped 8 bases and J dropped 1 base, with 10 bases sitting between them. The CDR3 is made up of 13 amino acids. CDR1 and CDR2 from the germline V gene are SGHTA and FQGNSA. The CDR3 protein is CASLLGGTDTQYF. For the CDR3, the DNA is TGTGCCAGCTTACTGGGGGGCACAGATACGCAGTATTTT. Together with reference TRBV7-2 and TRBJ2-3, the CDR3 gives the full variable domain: GAGVSQSPSNKVTEKGKDVELRCDPISGHTALYWYRQSLGQGLEFLIYFQGNSAPDKSGLPSDRFSAERTGGSVSTLTIQRTQQEDSAVYLCASLLGGTDTQYFGPGTRLTVL.

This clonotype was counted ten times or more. The CDR3 region is CATEVPGGDEQFF. The CDR3 nucleotides read TGTGCCACCGAGGTACCAGGTGGAGATGAGCAGTTCTTC. The chain couples TRBV6-7 to TRBJ2-1; D is ambiguous. TRBV6-7 is sorted into the ORF group, with uncertain function. The CDR3 runs to 13 residues. Trimming removed 10 bases at V and 8 bases at J, with 18 bases between.

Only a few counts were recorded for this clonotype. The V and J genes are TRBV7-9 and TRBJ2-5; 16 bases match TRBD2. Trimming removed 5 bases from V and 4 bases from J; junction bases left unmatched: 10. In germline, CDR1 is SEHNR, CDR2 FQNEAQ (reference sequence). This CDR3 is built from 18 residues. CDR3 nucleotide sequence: TGTGCCAGCAGCAGGGGACTAGCGGGGGGGCGGCGGGGAGAGACCCAGTACTTC. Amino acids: CASSRGLAGGRRGETQYF.

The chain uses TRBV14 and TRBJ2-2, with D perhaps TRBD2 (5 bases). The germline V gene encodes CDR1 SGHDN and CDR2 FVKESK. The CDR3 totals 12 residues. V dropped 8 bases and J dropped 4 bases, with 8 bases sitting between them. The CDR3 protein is CASQRGTGELFF. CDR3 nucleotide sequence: TGTGCCAGCCAACGGGGCACCGGGGAGCTGTTTTTT.

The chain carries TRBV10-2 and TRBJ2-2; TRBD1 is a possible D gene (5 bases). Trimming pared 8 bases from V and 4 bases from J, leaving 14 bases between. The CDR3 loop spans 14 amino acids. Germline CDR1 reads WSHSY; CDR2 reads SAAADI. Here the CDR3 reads CASGHRAPTGELFF. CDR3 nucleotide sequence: TGCGCCAGCGGACACAGAGCACCCACCGGGGAGCTGTTTTTT.

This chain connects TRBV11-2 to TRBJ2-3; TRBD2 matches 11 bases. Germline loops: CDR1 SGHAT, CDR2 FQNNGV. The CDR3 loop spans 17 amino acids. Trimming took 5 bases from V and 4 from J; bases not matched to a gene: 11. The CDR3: CASSRPPGLADSDTQYF. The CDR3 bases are TGTGCCAGCAGCAGACCCCCGGGACTAGCGGACTCAGATACGCAGTATTTT.

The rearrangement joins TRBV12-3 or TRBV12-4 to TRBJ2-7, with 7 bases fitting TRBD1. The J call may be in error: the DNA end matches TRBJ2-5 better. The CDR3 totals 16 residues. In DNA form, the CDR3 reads TGTGCCAGCAGTATGAGACAGGGTACGCTACAAGAGACCCAGTACTTC. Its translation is CASSMRQGTLQETQYF.

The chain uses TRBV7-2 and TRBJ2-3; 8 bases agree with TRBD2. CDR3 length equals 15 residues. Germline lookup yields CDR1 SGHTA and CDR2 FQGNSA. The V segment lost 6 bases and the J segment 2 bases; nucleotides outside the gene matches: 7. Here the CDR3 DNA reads TGTGCCAGCAGGCCTACTAGCGGACTCACAGATACGCAGTATTTT. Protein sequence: CASRPTSGLTDTQYF.

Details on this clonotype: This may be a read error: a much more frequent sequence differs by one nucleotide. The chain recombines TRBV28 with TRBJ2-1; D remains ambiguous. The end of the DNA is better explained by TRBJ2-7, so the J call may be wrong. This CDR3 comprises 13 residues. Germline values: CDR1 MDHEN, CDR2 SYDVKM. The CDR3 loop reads CASSLTMAYEQYF. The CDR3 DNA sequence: TGTGCCAGCAGTTTAACTATGGCCTACGAGCAGTACTTC.

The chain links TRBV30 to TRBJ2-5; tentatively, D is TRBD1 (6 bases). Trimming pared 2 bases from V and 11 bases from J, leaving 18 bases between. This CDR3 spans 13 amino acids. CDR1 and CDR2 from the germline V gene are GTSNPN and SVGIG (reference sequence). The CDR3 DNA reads TGTGCCTGGAGTACAGGGCGGAAAAATGAGCAGTACTTC. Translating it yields CAWSTGRKNEQYF. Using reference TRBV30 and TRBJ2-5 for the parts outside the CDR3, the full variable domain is SQTIHQWPATLVQPVGSPLSLECTVEGTSNPNLYWYRQAAGRGLQLLFYSVGIGQISSEVPQNLSASRPQDRQFILSSKKLLLSDSGFYLCAWSTGRKNEQYFGPGTRLLVL.

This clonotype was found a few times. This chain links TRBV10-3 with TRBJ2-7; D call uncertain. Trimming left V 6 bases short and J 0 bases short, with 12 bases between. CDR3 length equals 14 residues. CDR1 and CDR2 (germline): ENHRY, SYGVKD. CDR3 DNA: TGTGCCATCAGGGAGCGTCAGAGCTCCTACGAGCAGTACTTC. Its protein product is CAIRERQSSYEQYF.